A selection of T cell receptor beta chains follows, all from one sample in a study of blood T cell repertoires in COVID-19. The protocol was immunoSEQ multiplex PCR, while the TCRdb copy is restricted to in-frame clones and leaves out a portion. The sample lists roughly 220,000 clones, about 86% occurring once. The sample consisted of peripheral blood. The receptors come from a woman aged 60-70 years with acute or convalescent COVID-19. The CDR3 runs from the conserved cysteine through the conserved F or W. A D gene is named only where the DNA matches it firmly. Expanded clones are given a class, and other clones once, few, many or no size at all.

D gene,V gene,J gene,clone size,CDR3 protein,CDR3 DNA
-,TRBV19,TRBJ1-1,-,CASRDRNTEAFF,TGTGCCAGTAGGGACAGGAACACTGAAGCTTTCTTT
TRBD2,TRBV4-1,TRBJ2-1,-,CASSHSGGANNEQFF,TGCGCCAGCAGCCATAGCGGGGGGGCAAACAATGAGCAGTTCTTC
TRBD1,TRBV7-6,TRBJ1-2,-,CASSLAAPGQGTYGYTF,TGTGCCAGCAGCTTAGCGGCACCGGGACAGGGAACCTATGGCTACACCTTC
TRBD1,TRBV28,TRBJ1-6,-,CASSQGGSNSPLHF,TGTGCCAGCAGCCAAGGGGGCTCTAATTCACCCCTCCACTTT
TRBD1,TRBV7-2,TRBJ2-7,-,CASSIAGTGKPQYF,TGTGCCAGCAGCATCGCCGGGACAGGGAAGCCGCAGTACTTC
-,TRBV5-5,TRBJ2-7,once,CASSLATGGGAYEQYF,TGTGCCAGCAGCTTGGCCACCGGGGGTGGGGCCTACGAGCAGTACTTC
TRBD1,TRBV7-9,TRBJ1-1,-,CASRSPPGQKAEAFF,TGTGCCAGCCGCTCCCCACCGGGACAGAAGGCTGAAGCTTTCTTT
TRBD1,TRBV19,TRBJ2-1,-,CASSSPGTGPNEQFF,TGTGCCAGTAGTTCCCCCGGGACAGGCCCTAATGAGCAGTTCTTC
-,TRBV7-9,TRBJ2-7,-,CASSFGTNSYEQYF,TGTGCCAGCAGTTTCGGGACAAATTCCTACGAGCAGTACTTC
-,TRBV6-1,TRBJ2-2,-,CASSEMETASLNTGELFF,TGTGCCAGCAGTGAAATGGAAACAGCAAGCCTGAACACCGGGGAGCTGTTTTTT
TRBD1,TRBV30,TRBJ1-2,-,CAWTPAAGGLTGYTF,TGTGCCTGGACCCCCGCTGCAGGGGGCTTGACGGGCTACACCTTC
TRBD1,TRBV19,TRBJ2-7,-,CASSIDKQGTYEQYF,TGTGCCAGTAGTATAGATAAACAGGGGACCTACGAGCAGTACTTC
TRBD2,TRBV6-5,TRBJ2-2,few,CASSYTIDRGGELFF,TGTGCCAGCAGTTACACCATCGACCGGGGGGGCGAGCTGTTTTTT
-,TRBV7-9,TRBJ1-2,once,CASSFIRVNNYGYTF,TGTGCCAGCAGCTTCATCAGGGTAAATAACTATGGCTACACCTTC
-,TRBV5-4,TRBJ2-7,-,CASSLEAGASYEQYF,TGTGCCAGCAGCTTGGAGGCTGGGGCTTCCTACGAGCAGTACTTC
-,TRBV11-2,TRBJ2-2,-,CASSLGGSGGGTGELFF,TGTGCCAGCAGCTTAGGAGGCTCTGGCGGCGGCACCGGGGAGCTGTTTTTT
TRBD1,TRBV12-5,TRBJ2-2,-,CASGLVQGAQGTGELFF,TGTGCTAGTGGTTTGGTCCAGGGGGCTCAAGGCACCGGGGAGCTGTTTTTT
TRBD1,TRBV7-9,TRBJ2-7,-,CASSLGQGVNEQYF,TGTGCCAGCAGCTTAGGACAGGGCGTGAACGAGCAGTACTTC
TRBD2,TRBV5-5,TRBJ2-5,-,CASSFPSGGQETQYF,TGTGCCAGCAGCTTTCCTAGCGGGGGGCAAGAGACCCAGTACTTC
TRBD1,TRBV7-8,TRBJ1-4,-,CASSFGGQGKEKLFF,TGTGCCAGCAGCTTTGGGGGACAGGGAAAAGAAAAACTGTTTTTT
-,TRBV7-2,TRBJ1-2,-,CASSRQDRSAGGYTF,TGTGCCAGCAGTCGTCAGGACAGAAGTGCTGGTGGCTACACCTTC
TRBD2,TRBV5-1,TRBJ2-1,-,CASSGATSGGDKFF,TGCGCCAGCAGCGGAGCGACTAGCGGGGGGGATAAGTTCTTC
TRBD1,TRBV7-3,TRBJ2-5,-,CASSPGDRKETQYF,TGTGCCAGCAGCCCCGGGGACAGAAAAGAGACCCAGTACTTC
-,TRBV5-6,TRBJ2-1,-,CASKDRTYNEQFF,TGTGCCAGCAAAGACAGGACATACAATGAGCAGTTCTTC
-,TRBV6-5,TRBJ2-3,-,CASSYSGASDTQYF,TGTGCCAGCAGTTACTCGGGGGCAAGCGATACGCAGTATTTT
-,TRBV19,TRBJ2-3,once,CASSNAGRDTQYF,TGTGCCAGTAGTAACGCGGGTCGCGATACGCAGTATTTT
TRBD1,TRBV4-2,TRBJ2-1,-,CASSQGKVQGAQGEQFF,TGTGCCAGCAGCCAAGGTAAGGTACAGGGGGCGCAGGGTGAGCAGTTCTTC
TRBD2,TRBV14,TRBJ2-1,-,CASSRGGIAGSYNEQFF,TGTGCCAGCAGCCGAGGTGGCATAGCGGGCTCCTACAATGAGCAGTTCTTC
-,TRBV5-1,TRBJ2-7,-,CASSPAPGQRAAEQYF,TGCGCCAGCAGCCCTGCACCGGGACAGCGGGCTGCCGAGCAGTACTTC
TRBD1,TRBV5-1,TRBJ1-3,-,CASSRTGDSGNTIYF,TGCGCCAGCAGCAGAACAGGGGACTCTGGAAACACCATATATTTT
TRBD1,TRBV18,TRBJ2-3,-,CASSPGRTGGGDTQYF,TGTGCCAGCTCACCAGGACGGACAGGGGGCGGGGATACGCAGTATTTT
TRBD1,TRBV11-2,TRBJ2-4,once,CASSNRDREAKNIQYF,TGTGCCAGCAGCAACCGGGACAGGGAGGCCAAAAACATTCAGTACTTC
TRBD1,TRBV5-1,TRBJ1-1,-,CASSGTGGNTEAFF,TGCGCCAGCAGCGGGACAGGGGGGAACACTGAAGCTTTCTTT
TRBD2,TRBV7-6,TRBJ2-5,-,CASSLVTGLAGGLETQYF,TGTGCCAGCAGCTTAGTGACGGGACTAGCGGGGGGGCTTGAGACCCAGTACTTC
-,TRBV21-1,TRBJ2-3,-,CASSRFHSDRTTDTQYF,TGTGCCAGCAGCCGTTTCCACAGCGACAGAACAACAGATACGCAGTATTTT
-,TRBV5-6,TRBJ1-2,-,CASSFAGQIYGYTF,TGTGCCAGCAGCTTCGCCGGACAGATCTATGGCTACACCTTC
TRBD1,TRBV29-1,TRBJ1-1,-,CSVLRDSEAFF,TGCAGCGTCCTCCGGGACAGTGAAGCTTTCTTT
-,TRBV6-1,TRBJ1-2,-,CASSERDIYGYTF,TGTGCCAGCAGTGAGAGGGATATCTATGGCTACACCTTC
-,TRBV5-5,TRBJ2-7,once,CASSLVGKGVPYEQYF,TGTGCCAGCAGCTTGGTGGGGAAGGGGGTTCCCTACGAGCAGTACTTC
TRBD2,TRBV5-4,TRBJ2-7,-,CASSLGGGGLAYEQYF,TGTGCCAGCAGCTTGGGTGGCGGGGGGCTTGCCTACGAGCAGTACTTC
-,TRBV30,TRBJ1-6,once,CAQASSNSPLHF,TGTGCCCAGGCGTCCAGTAATTCACCCCTCCACTTT
-,TRBV18,TRBJ2-7,-,CASSTVPYEQYF,TGTGCCAGCTCAACTGTTCCCTACGAGCAGTACTTC
-,TRBV3-1/TRBV3-2,TRBJ2-3,-,CASEGATDTQYF,TGTGCCAGCGAGGGCGCCACAGATACGCAGTATTTT
-,TRBV7-2,TRBJ1-2,-,CASSPQPGANYGYTF,TGTGCCAGCAGCCCACAGCCAGGGGCTAACTATGGCTACACCTTC
TRBD1,TRBV28,TRBJ1-6,-,CASSSGGQGWGNSPLHF,TGTGCCAGCAGTTCTGGGGGACAGGGTTGGGGCAATTCACCCCTCCACTTT
TRBD1,TRBV28,TRBJ1-4,-,CASSPFRTGKSGEKLFF,TGTGCCAGCAGTCCCTTCAGGACAGGGAAGTCAGGTGAAAAACTGTTTTTT
-,TRBV6-1,TRBJ2-5,-,CASSESWAEGTQYF,TGTGCCAGCAGTGAATCTTGGGCCGAGGGGACCCAGTACTTC
TRBD1,TRBV4-2,TRBJ1-1,-,CASSPGQGEPNTEAFF,TGTGCCAGCAGCCCGGGACAGGGGGAACCGAACACTGAAGCTTTCTTT
-,TRBV14,TRBJ1-4,-,CASSPRLSSNEKLFF,TGTGCCAGCAGCCCCCGACTGTCTTCTAATGAAAAACTGTTTTTT
-,TRBV2,TRBJ1-3,-,CASSEAGQGYSTIYF,TGTGCCAGCAGTGAAGCGGGTCAGGGGTATAGCACCATATATTTT
TRBD2,TRBV19,TRBJ2-2,-,CATTIAGGQTGELFF,TGTGCCACCACGATAGCGGGGGGGCAAACCGGGGAGCTGTTTTTT
TRBD1,TRBV30,TRBJ1-2,-,CAWSPGQNYGYTF,TGTGCCTGGAGTCCGGGACAGAACTATGGCTACACCTTC
TRBD1,TRBV5-3,TRBJ1-5,-,CARSQESGQGVRVRQPQHF,TGTGCCAGAAGCCAGGAATCGGGACAGGGGGTTAGGGTTCGTCAGCCCCAGCATTTT
-,TRBV10-3,TRBJ1-1,-,CATMRGGNTEAFF,TGTGCCACCATGCGAGGGGGAAACACTGAAGCTTTCTTT
-,TRBV7-6,TRBJ2-2,-,CASSLVAGTTGGELFF,TGTGCCAGCAGCTTAGTGGCGGGGACCACCGGCGGGGAGCTGTTTTTT
TRBD1,TRBV4-1,TRBJ2-3,-,CASSQLKTGGGTDTQYF,TGCGCCAGCAGCCAATTAAAGACAGGGGGAGGAACAGATACGCAGTATTTT
-,TRBV9,TRBJ2-3,-,CASSVGVADSTDTQYF,TGTGCCAGCAGCGTAGGCGTAGCGGACAGCACAGATACGCAGTATTTT
-,TRBV4-2,TRBJ2-3,-,CASSQGLTDTQYF,TGTGCCAGCAGCCAAGGTCTCACAGATACGCAGTATTTT
TRBD2,TRBV7-2,TRBJ2-7,-,CASSRSGLAGGYEQYF,TGTGCCAGCAGCAGATCGGGACTAGCGGGGGGCTACGAGCAGTACTTC